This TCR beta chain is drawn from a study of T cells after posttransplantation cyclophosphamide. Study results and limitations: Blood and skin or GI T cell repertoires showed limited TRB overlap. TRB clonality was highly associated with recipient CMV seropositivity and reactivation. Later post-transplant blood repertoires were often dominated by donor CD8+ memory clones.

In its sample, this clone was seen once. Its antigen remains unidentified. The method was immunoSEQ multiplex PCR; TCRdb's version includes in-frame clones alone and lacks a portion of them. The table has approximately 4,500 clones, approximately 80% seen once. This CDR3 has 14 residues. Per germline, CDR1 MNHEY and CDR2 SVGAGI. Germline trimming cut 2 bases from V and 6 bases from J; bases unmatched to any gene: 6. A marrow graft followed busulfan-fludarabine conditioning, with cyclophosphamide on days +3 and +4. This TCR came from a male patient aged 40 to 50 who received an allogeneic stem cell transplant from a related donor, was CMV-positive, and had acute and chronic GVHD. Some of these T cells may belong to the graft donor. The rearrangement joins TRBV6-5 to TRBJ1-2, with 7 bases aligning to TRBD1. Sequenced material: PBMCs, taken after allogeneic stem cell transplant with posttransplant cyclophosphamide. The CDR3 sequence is CASSYPGGSNGYTF. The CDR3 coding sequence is TGTGCCAGCAGTTACCCAGGGGGAAGTAATGGCTACACCTTC.